One and the same sample provided the 4 T cell receptor beta chains below, sequenced in a study of response to subunit inactivated influenza vaccine. TCRdb re-called the RT-PCR reads through MiXCR, storing one row per CDR3 protein. Among approximately 570,000 distinct CDR3 sequences listed, roughly 8.2% were seen once. The source material was PBMCs from blood, sampled approximately 25 months after vaccination. These receptors were collected from a man between 45 and 75 years old who received an inactivated influenza vaccine.

This chain joins TRBV18 and TRBJ1-3; D ambiguous. Germline values: CDR1 KGHSH, CDR2 LQKENI. The ends were cut back, 4 bases at V and 8 bases at J, with 12 bases in the middle. CDR3 length: 13 amino acids. The CDR3 here is CASSREVSDTIYF. CDR3 DNA sequence: TGTGCCAGCTCACGAGAAGTTTCGGACACCATATATTTT.

Ten or more counts support this clonotype. DNA of the CDR3: TGTGCCATCGAGGAAGATACGCAGTATTTT. This encodes CAIEEDTQYF. The chain is built from TRBV2 and TRBJ2-3; D gene ambiguous. Germline values: CDR1 SNHLY, CDR2 FYNNEI. The CDR3 covers 10 residues. Trimming left V 10 bases short and J 5 bases short, with 7 bases between. Variable domain in full (rest from reference TRBV2 and TRBJ2-3): EPEVTQTPSHQVTQMGQEVILRCVPISNHLYFYWYRQILGQKVEFLVSFYNNEISEKSEIFDDQFSVERPDGSNFTLKIRSTKLEDSAMYFCAIEEDTQYFGPGTRLTVL.

A few counts support this clonotype. The J gene is TRBJ1-2, the V gene TRBV4-1, with D uncertain. V lost 0 bases, J lost 6 bases, and 8 bases lay in between. The CDR3 runs 13 residues. Germline lookup yields CDR1 MGHRA and CDR2 YSYEKL. CDR3 sequence (DNA): TGCGCCAGCAGCCAAGATGTCAGGAATGGCTACACCTTC. It encodes CASSQDVRNGYTF.

This clonotype was detected a few times. The chain couples TRBV11-2 to TRBJ1-6, with 8 bases lining up with TRBD1. J gave up 3 bases and V 5 bases, and 6 bases lay outside the gene matches. Germline CDR1 and CDR2: SGHAT and FQNNGV. This CDR3 contains 16 residues. CDR3 coding DNA: TGTGCCAGCAGCGCTGCGGACAGGGACTATAATTCACCCCTCCACTTT. Its translation: CASSAADRDYNSPLHF.